A selection of T cell receptor beta chains follows, all from one sample in a study of CD8+ T cells in alopecia areata. Clones were sequenced by immunoSEQ multiplex PCR, and TCRdb holds only the in-frame ones, with some missing. The sample lists 85,000 to 110,000 clones, 65% to 90% occurring once. The sample in question was CD8+ T cells sorted from blood, obtained between weeks 30 and 35, from a patient treated with tofacitinib. These TCRs come from a human donor with alopecia areata. CDR3s include the opening cysteine and the closing phenylalanine or tryptophan. Each record gives: J gene, D gene, clone size, V gene, CDR3 DNA, CDR3 protein. D genes are given only for firm matches. Rows give clone size only sometimes, using once, few, many, or a class for an expanded clone.

TRBJ2-7,-,-,TRBV9,TGTGCCAGCAGCGTAGCGGCAGGGGCCTCCTACGAGCAGTACTTC,CASSVAAGASYEQYF
TRBJ2-2,-,-,TRBV4-2,TGTGCCAGCAGTTCCGGGGAGCTGTTTTTT,CASSSGELFF
TRBJ2-1,TRBD2,-,TRBV7-6,TGTGCCAGCAGCTTGACTAGCGGGGGGGCCAATGAGCAGTTCTTC,CASSLTSGGANEQFF
TRBJ2-2,TRBD2,-,TRBV28,TGTGCCAGCAGTTTAGCGACTAGCGGGAACACCGGGGAGCTGTTTTTT,CASSLATSGNTGELFF
TRBJ1-1,TRBD1,once,TRBV7-3,TGTGCCAGCAGCCGGACAGGAGTGAACACTGAAGCTTTCTTT,CASSRTGVNTEAFF
TRBJ2-2,-,-,TRBV13,TGTGCCAGCAGCCCAGATGCGACATCGGCCGGGGAGCTGTTTTTT,CASSPDATSAGELFF
TRBJ1-6,-,-,TRBV9,TGTGCCAGCAGCGTAGGACAGCCAGGGGCCCTCCACTTT,CASSVGQPGALHF
TRBJ2-2,TRBD1,-,TRBV9,TGTGCCAGCAGCGCGGGACAGGGAGGGACCGGGGAGCTGTTTTTT,CASSAGQGGTGELFF
TRBJ2-5,-,-,TRBV4-1,TGCGCCAGCAGCCAGATTCAAGCTCAAGAGACCCAGTACTTC,CASSQIQAQETQYF
TRBJ2-3,TRBD2,-,TRBV27,TGTGCCAGCAGTTTGCTAGCGGGGGGCTTAAGCACAGATACGCAGTATTTT,CASSLLAGGLSTDTQYF
TRBJ2-1,TRBD2,-,TRBV27,TGTGCCAGCAGTTCACGGGCGGGAGTAAGGGAGCAGTTCTTC,CASSSRAGVREQFF
TRBJ2-7,TRBD2,-,TRBV13,TGTGCCAGCAGCCCAAGCGGGAGCTCCTACGAGCAGTACTTC,CASSPSGSSYEQYF
TRBJ1-2,-,once,TRBV20-1,TGCAGTGCCCCGAGGACAGACGGCTACACCTTC,CSAPRTDGYTF
TRBJ2-1,-,few,TRBV5-4,TGTGCCAGCAGCTCACGTGGCGGAACTAACAATGAGCAGTTCTTC,CASSSRGGTNNEQFF
TRBJ2-1,TRBD2,-,TRBV9,TGTGCCAGCAGCGCCCCACTAGCGGGGGCGTCCTACAATGAGCAGTTCTTC,CASSAPLAGASYNEQFF
TRBJ2-7,-,-,TRBV6-5,TGTGCCAGCAGTTACTCCGGTGGGAGCTACGAGCAGTACTTC,CASSYSGGSYEQYF
TRBJ1-1,TRBD1,once,TRBV6-6,TGTGCCAGCAGCTACGACAGGGTGGACACTGAAGCTTTCTTT,CASSYDRVDTEAFF
TRBJ2-1,-,-,TRBV29-1,TGCAGATTAAATGGCGACAATGAGCAGTTCTTC,CRLNGDNEQFF
TRBJ1-2,-,-,TRBV5-6,TGTGCCAGCAGCTTAGGGGCGAATGGCTACACCTTC,CASSLGANGYTF
TRBJ2-7,TRBD1,few,TRBV14,TGTGCCAGCAGCCAGAACTCCGGGACAGGGGGCTCCTACGAGCAGTACTTC,CASSQNSGTGGSYEQYF